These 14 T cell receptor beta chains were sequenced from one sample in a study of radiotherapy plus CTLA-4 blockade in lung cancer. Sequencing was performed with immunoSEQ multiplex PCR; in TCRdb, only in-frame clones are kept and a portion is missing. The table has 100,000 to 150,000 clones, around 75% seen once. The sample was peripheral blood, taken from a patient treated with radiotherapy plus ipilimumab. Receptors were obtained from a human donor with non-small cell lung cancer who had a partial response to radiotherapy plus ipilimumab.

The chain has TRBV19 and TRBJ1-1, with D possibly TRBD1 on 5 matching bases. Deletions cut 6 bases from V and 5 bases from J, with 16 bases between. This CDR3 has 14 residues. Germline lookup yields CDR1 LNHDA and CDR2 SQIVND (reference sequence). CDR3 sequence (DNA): TGTGCCAGTAGGGGGGGGTTAGGGAGTACTGAAGCTTTCTTT. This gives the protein CASRGGLGSTEAFF.

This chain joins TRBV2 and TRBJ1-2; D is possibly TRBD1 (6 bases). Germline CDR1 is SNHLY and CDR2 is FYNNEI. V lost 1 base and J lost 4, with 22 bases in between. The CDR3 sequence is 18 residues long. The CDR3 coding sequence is TGTGCCAGCAGTGAAGGGAGGGGCCCGGGGGGCGCGTTCTATGGCTACACCTTC. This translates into CASSEGRGPGGAFYGYTF.

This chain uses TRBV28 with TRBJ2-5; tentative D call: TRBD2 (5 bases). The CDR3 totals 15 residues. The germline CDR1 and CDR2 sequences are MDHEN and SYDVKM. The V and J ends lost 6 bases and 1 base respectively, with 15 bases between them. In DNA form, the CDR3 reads TGTGCCAGCAGCCACGACGGAGGAGGCCAAGAGACCCAGTACTTC. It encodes CASSHDGGGQETQYF. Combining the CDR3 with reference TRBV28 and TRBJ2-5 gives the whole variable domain DVKVTQSSRYLVKRTGEKVFLECVQDMDHENMFWYRQDPGLGLRLIYFSYDVKMKEKGDIPEGYSVSREKKERFSLILESASTNQTSMYLCASSHDGGGQETQYFGPGTRLLVL.

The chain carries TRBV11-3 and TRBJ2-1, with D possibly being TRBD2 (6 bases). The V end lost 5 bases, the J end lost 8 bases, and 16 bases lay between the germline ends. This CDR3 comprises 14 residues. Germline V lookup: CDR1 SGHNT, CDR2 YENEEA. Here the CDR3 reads CASSTSLAAHEQFF. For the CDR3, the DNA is TGTGCCAGCAGCACCTCACTAGCTGCCCATGAGCAGTTCTTC.

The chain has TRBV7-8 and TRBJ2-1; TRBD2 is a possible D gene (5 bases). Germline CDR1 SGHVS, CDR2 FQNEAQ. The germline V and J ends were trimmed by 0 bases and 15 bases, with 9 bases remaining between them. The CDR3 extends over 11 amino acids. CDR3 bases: TGTGCCAGCAGCTTAGCGGGAGACGGGTTCTTC. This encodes CASSLAGDGFF.

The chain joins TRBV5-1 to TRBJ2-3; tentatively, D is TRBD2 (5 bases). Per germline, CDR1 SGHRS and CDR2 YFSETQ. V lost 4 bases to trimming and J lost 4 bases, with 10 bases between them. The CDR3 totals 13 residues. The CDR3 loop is CASSPAAADTQYF. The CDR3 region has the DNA TGCGCCAGCAGCCCAGCGGCCGCAGATACGCAGTATTTT.

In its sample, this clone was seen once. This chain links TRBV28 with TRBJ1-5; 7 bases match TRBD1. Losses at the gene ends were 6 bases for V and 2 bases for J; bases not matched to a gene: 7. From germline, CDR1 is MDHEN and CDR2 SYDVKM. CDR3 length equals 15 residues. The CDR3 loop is CASREQGRGNQPQHF. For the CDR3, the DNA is TGTGCCAGCAGGGAACAGGGGAGAGGCAATCAGCCCCAGCATTTT. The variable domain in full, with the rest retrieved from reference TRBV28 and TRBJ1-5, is DVKVTQSSRYLVKRTGEKVFLECVQDMDHENMFWYRQDPGLGLRLIYFSYDVKMKEKGDIPEGYSVSREKKERFSLILESASTNQTSMYLCASREQGRGNQPQHFGDGTRLSIL.

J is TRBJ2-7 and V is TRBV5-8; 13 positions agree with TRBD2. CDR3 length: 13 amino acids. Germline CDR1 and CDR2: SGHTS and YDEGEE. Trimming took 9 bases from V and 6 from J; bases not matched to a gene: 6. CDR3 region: CATRTSGSFEQYV. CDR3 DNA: TGTGCCACCCGGACTAGCGGGAGCTTCGAGCAGTACGTC.

CDR3 region: CASSIERDRFGYTF. The CDR3 DNA reads as TGTGCCAGTAGTATCGAGAGGGACAGGTTTGGCTACACCTTC. This rearrangement joins TRBV19 to TRBJ1-2; 8 bases are a match to TRBD1. The germline V gene has CDR1 LNHDA and CDR2 SQIVND (reference sequence). Trimming at V came to 3 bases and at J to 7 bases, leaving 7 bases not matched to a gene. The CDR3 length is 14 residues. Variable domain in full (rest from reference TRBV19 and TRBJ1-2): DGGITQSPKYLFRKEGQNVTLSCEQNLNHDAMYWYRQDPGQGLRLIYYSQIVNDFQKGDIAEGYSVSREKKESFPLTVTSAQKNPTAFYLCASSIERDRFGYTFGSGTRLTVV.

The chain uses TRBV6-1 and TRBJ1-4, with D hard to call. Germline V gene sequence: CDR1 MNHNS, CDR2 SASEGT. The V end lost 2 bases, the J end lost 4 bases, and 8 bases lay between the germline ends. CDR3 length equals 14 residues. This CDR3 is CASSEQHRNEKLFF. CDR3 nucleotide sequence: TGTGCCAGCAGTGAACAACACCGTAATGAAAAACTGTTTTTT.

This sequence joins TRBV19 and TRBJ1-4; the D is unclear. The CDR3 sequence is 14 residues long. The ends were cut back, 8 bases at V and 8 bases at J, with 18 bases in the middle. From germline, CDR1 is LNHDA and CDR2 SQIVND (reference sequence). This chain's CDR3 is CASALGSGYEKLFF. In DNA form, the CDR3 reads TGTGCCAGTGCACTAGGTTCGGGGTACGAAAAACTGTTTTTT.

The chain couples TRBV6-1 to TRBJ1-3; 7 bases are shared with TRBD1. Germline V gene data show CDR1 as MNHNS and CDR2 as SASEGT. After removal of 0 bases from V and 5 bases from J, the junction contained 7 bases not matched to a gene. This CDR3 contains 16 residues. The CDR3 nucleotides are TGTGCCAGCAGTGAAGCCGGGACAGTCGGTAGAAACACCATATATTTT. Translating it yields CASSEAGTVGRNTIYF.

CDR3 coding DNA: TGTGCCAGCAGCATTGAGAGAGGCGAGCAGTACTTC. It yields the protein CASSIERGEQYF. This chain uses TRBV11-2 with TRBJ2-7; D unclear. The CDR3 loop spans 12 amino acids. The germline CDR1 and CDR2 sequences are SGHAT and FQNNGV. V lost 5 bases to trimming and J lost 6 bases, with 11 bases between them.

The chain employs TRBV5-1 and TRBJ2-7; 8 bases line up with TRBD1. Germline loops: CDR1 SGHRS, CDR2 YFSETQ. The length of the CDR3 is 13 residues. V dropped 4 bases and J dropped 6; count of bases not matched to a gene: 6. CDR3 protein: CASSPTQGAEQYF. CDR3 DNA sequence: TGCGCCAGCAGCCCAACTCAGGGGGCCGAGCAGTACTTC.